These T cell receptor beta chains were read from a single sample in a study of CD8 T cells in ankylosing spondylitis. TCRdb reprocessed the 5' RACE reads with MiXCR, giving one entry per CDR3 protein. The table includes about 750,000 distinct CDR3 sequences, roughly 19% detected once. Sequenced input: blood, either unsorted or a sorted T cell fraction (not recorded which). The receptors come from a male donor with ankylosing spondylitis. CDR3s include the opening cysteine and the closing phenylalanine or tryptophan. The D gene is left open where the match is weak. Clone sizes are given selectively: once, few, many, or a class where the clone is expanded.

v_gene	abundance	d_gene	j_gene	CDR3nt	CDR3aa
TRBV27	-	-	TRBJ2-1	TGTGCCAGCAGTTTTGGAAGGGATGACAATGAGCAGTTCTTC	CASSFGRDDNEQFF
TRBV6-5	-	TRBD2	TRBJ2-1	TGTGCCAGCAGTTACTCAGCTAGCGGGATCGATGAGCAGTTCTTC	CASSYSASGIDEQFF
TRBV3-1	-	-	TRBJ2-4	TGTGCCAGCAGCCAAGGTGCGGGAGCCAAAAACATTCAGTACTTC	CASSQGAGAKNIQYF
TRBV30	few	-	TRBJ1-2	TGTGCCTGGAGACAGGAAGCTAACTATGGCTACACCTTC	CAWRQEANYGYTF
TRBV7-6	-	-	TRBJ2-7	TGTGCCAGCAGCTTATTAGAAGAAGAGCAGTACTTC	CASSLLEEEQYF
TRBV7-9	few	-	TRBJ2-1	TGTGCCAGCAGCTTAGCGTGGGACTCCACCTACAATGAGCAGTTCTTC	CASSLAWDSTYNEQFF
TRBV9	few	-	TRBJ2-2	TGTGCCAGCACCCGGGACGGTACGAACACCGGGGAGCTGTTTTTT	CASTRDGTNTGELFF
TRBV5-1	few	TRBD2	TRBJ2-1	TGCGCCAGCAGCAAAAATAGCGGGAGCTCCTACAATGAGCAGTTCTTC	CASSKNSGSSYNEQFF
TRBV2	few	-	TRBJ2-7	TGTGCCAGCAGTGACGGTACCTACGAGCAGTACTTC	CASSDGTYEQYF
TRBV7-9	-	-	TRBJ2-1	TGTGCCAGCAGCTTAGCGGGAGCACTTAATGAGCAGTTCTTC	CASSLAGALNEQFF